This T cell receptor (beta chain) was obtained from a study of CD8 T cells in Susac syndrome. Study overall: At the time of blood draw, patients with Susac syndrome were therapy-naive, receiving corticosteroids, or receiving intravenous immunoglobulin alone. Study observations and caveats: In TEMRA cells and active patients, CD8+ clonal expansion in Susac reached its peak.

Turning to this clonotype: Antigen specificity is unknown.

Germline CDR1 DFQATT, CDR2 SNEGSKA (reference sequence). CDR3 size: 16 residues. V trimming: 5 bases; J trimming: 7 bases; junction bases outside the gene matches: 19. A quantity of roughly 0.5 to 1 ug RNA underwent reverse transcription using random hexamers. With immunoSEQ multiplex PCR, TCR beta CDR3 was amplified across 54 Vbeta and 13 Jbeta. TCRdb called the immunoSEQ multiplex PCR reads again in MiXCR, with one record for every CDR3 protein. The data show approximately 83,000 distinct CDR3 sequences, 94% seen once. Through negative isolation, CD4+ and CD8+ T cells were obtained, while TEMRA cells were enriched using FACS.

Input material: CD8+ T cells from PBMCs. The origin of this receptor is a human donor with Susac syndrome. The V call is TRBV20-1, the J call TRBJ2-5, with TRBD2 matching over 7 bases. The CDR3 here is CSAGGGLDGGGRTQYF. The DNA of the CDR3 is TGCAGTGCTGGGGGGGGTCTGGACGGAGGAGGGAGGACCCAGTACTTC.